The 17 T cell receptor beta chains reported below all come from one sample, sequenced in a study of shared T cell receptors in the human thymus. The protocol was immunoSEQ multiplex PCR, while the TCRdb copy is restricted to in-frame clones and leaves out a portion. The sample has approximately 730,000 clones; around 85% are singletons. This sample was shared with a second study, whose subject was human thymus T cells.

Sequenced input: thymocytes. Every receptor here comes from a girl under two years old with a congenital heart defect.

This clone was found a few times. The rearrangement uses TRBV12-2 and TRBJ1-5. TRBV12-2 is reported as a pseudogene. The CDR3 runs to 15 residues. Here the CDR3 reads CASRSGGTVDQPQHF. CDR3 nucleotide sequence: TGTGCAAGTCGCTCCGGCGGGACCGTGGATCAGCCCCAGCATTTT.

V is TRBV4-3 and J is TRBJ1-2, with 7 bases aligning to TRBD1. The CDR3 has 17 amino acids. Germline V gene lookup returns CDR1 LGHNA and CDR2 YSLEER. With 3 bases clipped from V and 4 bases from J, the junction kept 14 bases outside the gene matches. CDR3 nucleotides: TGCGCCAGCAGCCAGAGACAGGGAAATTTCGGTAGCTATGGCTACACCTTC. This sequence encodes CASSQRQGNFGSYGYTF.

This clone was detected once. The chain is built from TRBV10-1 and TRBJ2-7; 7 positions match TRBD1. CDR1 is WNHNN and CDR2 is SYGVQD in the germline V gene (reference sequence). The CDR3 has 15 residues. V was pared by 4 bases and J by 0 bases, with 6 bases of the junction left unmatched. The CDR3 region is CASSATGNSSYEQYF. In DNA, the CDR3 is TGCGCCAGCAGTGCGACAGGGAACAGCTCCTACGAGCAGTACTTC.

The genes are TRBV11-1 and TRBJ2-7; 8 bases fit TRBD2. The CDR3 covers 17 residues. The trim removed 1 base at V and 1 base at J, leaving 9 bases unmatched. Per germline, CDR1 SGHAT and CDR2 FQDESV (reference sequence). In DNA form, the CDR3 reads TGTGCCAGCAGCTTAGGGAAGATAGCGGGGCCTTCCTACGAGCAGTACTTC. This gives the protein CASSLGKIAGPSYEQYF.

This chain connects TRBV2 to TRBJ2-7; TRBD2 matches 9 bases. After removal of 8 bases from V and 3 bases from J, the junction contained 8 bases not matched to a gene. Per germline, CDR1 SNHLY and CDR2 FYNNEI. The CDR3 is 14 amino acids. CDR3 residues: CASGGLAGFYEQYF. The CDR3 DNA sequence: TGTGCCAGCGGTGGGCTAGCGGGGTTCTACGAGCAGTACTTC.

This chain links TRBV28 with TRBJ2-5, with 10 bases matching TRBD2. Germline V gives CDR1 MDHEN, CDR2 SYDVKM. V was clipped by 6 bases and J by 3 bases; unmatched bases: 1. The CDR3 has 13 amino acids. CDR3 DNA sequence: TGTGCCAGCAGACTAGCGGGGAAAGAGACCCAGTACTTC. It translates to CASRLAGKETQYF.

This chain uses TRBV5-6 with TRBJ2-5; TRBD2 matches 9 bases. The germline CDR1 and CDR2 sequences are SGHDT and YYEEEE. This CDR3 region has 18 residues. V lost 2 bases to trimming and J lost 1 base; unmatched junction nucleotides: 12. The CDR3 region is CASSLKSGGPHPQETQYF. CDR3 nucleotide sequence: TGTGCCAGCAGCTTAAAAAGCGGGGGGCCTCATCCCCAAGAGACCCAGTACTTC.

J is TRBJ2-1 and V is TRBV19; D possibly corresponds to TRBD2 (6 bases). V was clipped by 1 base and J by 7 bases, with 29 bases between them. The CDR3 extends over 20 amino acids. Germline loops: CDR1 LNHDA, CDR2 SQIVND (reference sequence). The CDR3 protein is CASSIGGAGRWSGQGNEQFF. The CDR3 DNA sequence: TGTGCCAGTAGTATAGGCGGGGCGGGACGATGGTCCGGCCAAGGTAATGAGCAGTTCTTC.

J is TRBJ1-2 and V is TRBV6-5; D possibly corresponds to TRBD1 (5 bases). Trimming shortened V by 6 bases and J by 6 bases, and 14 bases separated the two germline ends. CDR3 length: 13 amino acids. From germline, CDR1 is MNHEY and CDR2 SVGAGI. The CDR3 DNA sequence: TGTGCCAGCAGGGGGGGGTTCGGGCATGGCTACACCTTC. It specifies CASRGGFGHGYTF.

The genes are TRBV7-6 and TRBJ1-6, with TRBD1 matching over 7 bases. The germline V gene has CDR1 SGHVS and CDR2 FNYEAQ. Unmatched junction bases numbered 15, after V lost 5 bases and J lost 5 bases. The length of the CDR3 is 18 residues. The CDR3 protein is CASSALGQARSHNSPLHF. The CDR3 nucleotides read TGTGCCAGCAGCGCCCTAGGACAGGCCCGCAGCCATAATTCACCCCTCCACTTT.

The V gene is TRBV28, the J gene TRBJ1-1, with D perhaps TRBD1 (5 bases). V lost 4 bases and J 2 bases, leaving 11 bases between the germline ends. The CDR3 has 14 residues. Germline assignment: CDR1 MDHEN and CDR2 SYDVKM. The chain's CDR3 is CASSYHRFNTEAFF. The CDR3 nucleotides are TGTGCCAGCAGTTATCACAGGTTCAACACTGAAGCTTTCTTT.

This clone occurred a few times. The chain is built from TRBV28 and TRBJ2-1; no reliable D call. The CDR3 contains 15 residues. V lost 4 bases to trimming and J lost 3 bases, with 13 bases between them. Looked up from germline, CDR1 is MDHEN and CDR2 is SYDVKM. CDR3 protein: CASSSRGSHYNEQFF. The CDR3 coding sequence is TGTGCCAGCAGTTCTCGAGGTTCACACTACAATGAGCAGTTCTTC.

The sample holds one count of this clone. This chain links TRBV7-9 with TRBJ1-1; tentative D call: TRBD1 (6 bases). Trimming pared 4 bases from V and 0 bases from J, leaving 6 bases between. The V gene's germline CDR1 is SEHNR and CDR2 FQNEAQ (reference sequence). The CDR3 sequence is 13 residues long. CDR3 nucleotide sequence: TGTGCCAGCAGCTACAGGGTGAACACTGAAGCTTTCTTT. Its translation: CASSYRVNTEAFF.

The chain has TRBV7-8 and TRBJ2-2, with no clear D. V shed 2 bases and J shed 4 bases, with 5 bases lying between them. CDR3 size: 13 residues. Per the germline V gene, CDR1 is SGHVS and CDR2 is FQNEAQ. CDR3 residues: CASSLSRTGELFF. The DNA for the CDR3 is TGTGCCAGCAGCTTATCGCGCACCGGGGAGCTGTTTTTT.

The chain couples TRBV25-1 to TRBJ2-5; 7 bases agree with TRBD1. Germline-derived CDR1 and CDR2 are MGHDK and SYGVNS. J was trimmed by 0 bases and V by 5 bases; bases with no gene match: 15. The CDR3 has 18 amino acids. The CDR3 region has the DNA TGTGCCAGCAGTAACGAAACCGGGACAGAGATGTACCAAGAGACCCAGTACTTC. It specifies CASSNETGTEMYQETQYF.

The V and J genes are TRBV6-6 and TRBJ2-3, with 11 bases fitting TRBD2. This CDR3 contains 16 residues. V shed 5 bases, J shed 1 base, and the junction held 5 bases outside the gene matches. Per the germline V gene, CDR1 is MNHNY and CDR2 is SVGAGI (reference sequence). DNA for the CDR3: TGTGCCAGCAGTCCCCTACTAGCGGGGGGCACAGATACGCAGTATTTT. It codes for CASSPLLAGGTDTQYF.

V and J are TRBV7-2 and TRBJ2-3, with 8 bases that match TRBD1. Germline assignment: CDR1 SGHTA and CDR2 FQGNSA. Trimming removed 5 bases from V and 4 bases from J; junction bases left unmatched: 8. CDR3 length equals 15 residues. The CDR3 here is CASSLRQGLADTQYF. The CDR3 DNA follows: TGTGCCAGCAGCCTTCGACAGGGGTTGGCAGATACGCAGTATTTT.